This is a list of T cell receptor beta chains from one sample in a study of T cells in lung cancer brain metastases. The assay was immunoSEQ multiplex PCR, and TCRdb's table has in-frame clones only and misses some. In the table there are under 6,000 clones, roughly 85% of which are singletons. Sequenced material: tumor tissue from the primary lung tumor. Receptor source: a man between 50 and 59 years old with non-small cell lung cancer. Each CDR3 is given with its conserved first and last residue. Fields, in order: V gene, D gene, clone size, J gene, CDR3 protein, CDR3 DNA. D genes are given only for firm matches. The listing skips clone size in some rows; elsewhere it reads once, few, many or a size class.

TRBV18	.	.	TRBJ2-1	CASSPQRGSYNEQFF	TGTGCCAGCTCACCGCAAAGAGGCTCCTACAATGAGCAGTTCTTC
TRBV6-5	.	.	TRBJ1-5	CASNRYSNQPQHF	TGTGCCAGCAACCGGTATAGCAATCAGCCCCAGCATTTT
TRBV29-1	.	.	TRBJ2-6	CSVPSGANVLTF	TGCAGCGTTCCGTCCGGGGCCAACGTCCTGACTTTC
TRBV2	.	.	TRBJ1-6	CASSPLLATSSPLHF	TGTGCCAGCAGCCCCCTGTTGGCCACAAGTTCACCCCTCCACTTT
TRBV11-3	.	.	TRBJ1-6	CASSQTRGAYNSPLHF	TGTGCCAGCAGCCAAACCCGGGGGGCTTATAATTCACCCCTCCACTTT
TRBV29-1	TRBD1	.	TRBJ2-7	CSVGGTGPYEQYF	TGCAGCGTTGGCGGGACAGGACCCTACGAGCAGTACTTC
TRBV9	TRBD1	.	TRBJ1-5	CASSVGDSYSNQPQHF	TGTGCCAGCAGCGTAGGGGACAGCTATAGCAATCAGCCCCAGCATTTT
TRBV7-9	.	.	TRBJ2-1	CASSLDSRISYNKQFF	TGTGCCAGCAGCTTAGACTCGCGTATCTCCTACAATAAGCAGTTCTTC
TRBV19	TRBD1	once	TRBJ1-6	CASSIGTGGNSPLHF	TGTGCCAGTAGTATCGGGACAGGAGGGAATTCACCCCTCCACTTT
TRBV7-2	.	.	TRBJ2-2	CASKVGGSSGELFF	TGTGCCAGCAAGGTTGGAGGTAGCTCCGGGGAGCTGTTTTTT
TRBV6-1	.	.	TRBJ1-5	CASSDYGQPQHF	TGTGCCAGCAGTGATTACGGTCAGCCCCAGCATTTT
TRBV15	TRBD2	.	TRBJ2-5	CATSRSGGAAETQYF	TGTGCCACCAGCAGGAGCGGGGGGGCGGCCGAGACCCAGTACTTC
TRBV19	TRBD2	.	TRBJ2-1	CASSKTSGNYNEQFF	TGTGCCAGTAGTAAGACTAGCGGTAACTACAATGAGCAGTTCTTC
TRBV29-1	TRBD1	.	TRBJ2-7	CSVEVRDRGTYEQYF	TGCAGCGTTGAAGTACGGGACAGGGGGACATACGAGCAGTACTTC
TRBV6-5	.	few	TRBJ1-3	CASSGTGSSGNTIYF	TGTGCCAGCAGCGGAACAGGGTCCTCTGGAAACACCATATATTTT
TRBV19	.	.	TRBJ2-6	CASRAVHMDSGANVLTF	TGTGCCAGTAGGGCGGTTCACATGGACTCTGGGGCCAACGTCCTGACTTTC
TRBV5-6	.	.	TRBJ2-3	CASSFVDTQYF	TGTGCCAGCAGCTTTGTAGATACGCAGTATTTT
TRBV30	.	.	TRBJ2-3	CAWSVRLTDTQYF	TGTGCCTGGAGTGTACGCCTCACAGATACGCAGTATTTT
TRBV5-6	.	.	TRBJ2-3	CASSPLSTDTQYF	TGTGCCAGCAGCCCCCTCAGCACAGATACGCAGTATTTT
TRBV11-2	.	.	TRBJ1-2	CASSLGRANYGYTF	TGTGCCAGCAGCTTAGGGAGGGCTAACTATGGCTACACCTTC
TRBV2	TRBD2	.	TRBJ2-3	CASRGGVSTDTQYF	TGTGCCAGCAGGGGGGGGGTTAGCACAGATACGCAGTATTTT
TRBV7-2	.	.	TRBJ1-1	CASSFPSGKGLIGEAFF	TGTGCCAGCAGCTTTCCAAGTGGTAAGGGGCTGATTGGTGAAGCTTTCTTT
TRBV6-5	.	few	TRBJ2-5	CASSSGGETQYF	TGTGCCAGCAGTTCAGGGGGGGAGACCCAGTACTTC
TRBV5-6	.	once	TRBJ2-5	CASSLAETQYF	TGTGCCAGCAGCTTGGCTGAGACCCAGTACTTC
TRBV19	TRBD2	once	TRBJ2-1	CASRRTHSGSSGEQFF	TGTGCCAGTAGAAGAACCCACAGCGGGAGTTCGGGTGAGCAGTTCTTC
TRBV6-4	TRBD2	.	TRBJ2-1	CASSDSTSGSNEQFF	TGTGCCAGCAGTGACTCGACTAGCGGGAGCAATGAGCAGTTCTTC
TRBV11-2	TRBD1	once	TRBJ1-1	CASSLDRQGAVEAFF	TGTGCCAGCAGCTTAGATCGACAGGGGGCGGTTGAAGCTTTCTTT
TRBV11-2	TRBD2	once	TRBJ2-3	CASSLKAGFTDTQYF	TGTGCCAGCAGTCTCAAAGCGGGATTCACAGATACGCAGTATTTT
TRBV30	TRBD1	.	TRBJ2-5	CAWRDRGRETQYF	TGTGCCTGGAGAGACAGGGGGCGAGAGACCCAGTACTTC
TRBV27	.	.	TRBJ1-1	CASSLTIPVADTEAFF	TGTGCCAGCAGTTTAACAATCCCCGTCGCGGACACTGAAGCTTTCTTT
TRBV27	TRBD1	.	TRBJ1-3	CASSTGQGNTIYF	TGTGCCAGCAGCACGGGACAGGGAAACACCATATATTTT
TRBV7-3	.	few	TRBJ1-2	CASSPAGSGGYTF	TGTGCCAGCAGCCCGGCGGGGTCGGGTGGCTACACCTTC
TRBV13	TRBD1	once	TRBJ2-4	CASSMTGRLKNDIQYF	TGTGCCAGCAGTATGACAGGGAGACTCAAAAACGACATTCAGTACTTC
TRBV5-1	.	once	TRBJ2-5	CASSLVGTTEETQYF	TGCGCCAGCAGCTTGGTCGGGACCACCGAAGAGACCCAGTACTTC
TRBV7-6	.	once	TRBJ2-5	CASSLNLQAGETQYF	TGTGCCAGCAGCTTAAACTTACAGGCGGGCGAGACCCAGTACTTC
TRBV11-2	.	.	TRBJ2-3	CASSLDHRRTDTQYF	TGTGCCAGCAGCTTAGATCACCGTCGAACAGATACGCAGTATTTT
TRBV29-1	TRBD2	.	TRBJ2-1	CSAGGTYNEQFF	TGCAGCGCGGGGGGTACCTACAATGAGCAGTTCTTC
TRBV11-2	.	.	TRBJ2-2	CASTSGLAYTGELFF	TGTGCCAGCACCTCGGGGCTAGCCTACACCGGGGAGCTGTTTTTT
TRBV19	.	.	TRBJ1-5	CASSIVALNQPQHF	TGTGCCAGTAGTATTGTGGCTCTTAATCAGCCCCAGCATTTT
TRBV2	.	.	TRBJ1-2	CASSETASGYTF	TGTGCCAGCAGTGAGACAGCCTCCGGCTACACCTTC
TRBV29-1	TRBD2	.	TRBJ2-5	CSVAGGLAGSGETQYF	TGCAGCGTTGCGGGTGGACTAGCGGGAAGTGGAGAGACCCAGTACTTC
TRBV28	TRBD2	.	TRBJ2-1	CASSLRMGTSGPVSSYNEQFF	TGTGCCAGCAGTTTAAGAATGGGGACTAGCGGGCCAGTCAGCTCCTACAATGAGCAGTTCTTC
TRBV19	.	.	TRBJ1-5	CASSGGSGTNQPQHF	TGTGCCAGTAGTGGAGGCAGCGGCACCAATCAGCCCCAGCATTTT
TRBV7-9	TRBD2	.	TRBJ2-3	CASSRVRLAAPDTQYF	TGTGCCAGCAGCCGCGTCCGACTAGCGGCGCCAGATACGCAGTATTTT
TRBV11-2	.	.	TRBJ2-6	CASSLVAEQLSSGANVLTF	TGTGCCAGCAGCTTAGTTGCCGAACAGCTGAGCTCTGGGGCCAACGTCCTGACTTTC
TRBV6-1	.	.	TRBJ2-7	CASSDQVPYEQYF	TGTGCCAGCAGTGATCAGGTTCCCTACGAGCAGTACTTC
TRBV5-8	TRBD2	.	TRBJ2-1	CASSLGLAGTNEQFF	TGTGCCAGCAGCTTGGGACTAGCGGGTACGAATGAGCAGTTCTTC
TRBV19	.	.	TRBJ2-3	CASSMLPDLMQQYF	TGTGCCAGTAGTATGCTCCCCGACCTCATGCAGCAGTATTTT
TRBV6-5	TRBD1	few	TRBJ2-5	CASSTGQGETQYF	TGTGCCAGCAGTACCGGACAGGGAGAGACCCAGTACTTC